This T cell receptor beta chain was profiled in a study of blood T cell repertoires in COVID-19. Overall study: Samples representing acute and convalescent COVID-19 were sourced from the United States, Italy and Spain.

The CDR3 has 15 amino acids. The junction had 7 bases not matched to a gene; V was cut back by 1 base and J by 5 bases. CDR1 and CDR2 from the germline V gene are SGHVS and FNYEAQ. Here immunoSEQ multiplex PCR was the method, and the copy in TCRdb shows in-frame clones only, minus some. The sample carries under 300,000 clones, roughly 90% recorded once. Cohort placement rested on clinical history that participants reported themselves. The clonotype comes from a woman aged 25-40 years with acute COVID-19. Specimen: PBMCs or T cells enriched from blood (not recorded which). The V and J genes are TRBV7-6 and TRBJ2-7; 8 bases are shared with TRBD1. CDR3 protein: CASSLETGARDEQYF. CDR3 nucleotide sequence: TGTGCCAGCAGCTTAGAGACAGGGGCCCGGGACGAGCAGTACTTC.